This paragraph covers one T cell receptor (beta chain) sequence. Its antigen is not known. This sample stems from a study of CD8 T cells in Susac syndrome. Looking at the study overall: Patients with Susac syndrome were therapy-naive, treated with corticosteroids, or treated with intravenous immunoglobulin alone when blood was collected. Study results and caveats: The peak of CD8+ clonal expansion in Susac was seen in TEMRA cells and active patients.

The ends lost 5 bases at V and 1 base at J; junction bases unmatched: 1. CDR3 length equals 14 residues. From germline, CDR1 is SGDLS and CDR2 YYNGEE. RNA amounts of about 0.45 to 1 ug underwent reverse transcription with random hexamers. Amplification of the TCR beta CDR3 was carried out by immunoSEQ multiplex PCR, which spanned a total of 54 Vbeta and 13 Jbeta segments. Each CDR3 protein is one row after TCRdb ran MiXCR on the immunoSEQ multiplex PCR reads. The profile shows fewer than 150,000 distinct CDR3 sequences, about 95% of them singletons. The receptor was isolated from a human donor with Susac syndrome. The source material was CD8+ T cells from PBMCs. The rearrangement links TRBV9 to TRBJ2-3; 10 bases line up with TRBD2. The CDR3 spells CASRGTSGTDTQYF. Written as DNA, the CDR3 is TGTGCCAGCAGAGGGACTAGCGGCACAGATACGCAGTATTTT.